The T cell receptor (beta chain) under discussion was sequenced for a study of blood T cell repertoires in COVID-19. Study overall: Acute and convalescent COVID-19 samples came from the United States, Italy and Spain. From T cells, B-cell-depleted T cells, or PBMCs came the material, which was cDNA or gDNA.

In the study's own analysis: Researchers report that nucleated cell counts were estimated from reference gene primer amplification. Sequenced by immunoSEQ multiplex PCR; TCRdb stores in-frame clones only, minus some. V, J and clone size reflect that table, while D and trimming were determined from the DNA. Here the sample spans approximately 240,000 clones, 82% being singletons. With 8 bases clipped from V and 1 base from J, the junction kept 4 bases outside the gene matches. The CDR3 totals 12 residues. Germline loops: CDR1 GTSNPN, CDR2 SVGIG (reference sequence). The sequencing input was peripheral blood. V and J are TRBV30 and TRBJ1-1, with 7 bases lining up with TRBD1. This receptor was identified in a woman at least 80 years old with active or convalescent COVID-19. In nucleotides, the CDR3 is TGTGCCCGCCGACAGGGGAACACTGAAGCTTTCTTT. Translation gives CARRQGNTEAFF.